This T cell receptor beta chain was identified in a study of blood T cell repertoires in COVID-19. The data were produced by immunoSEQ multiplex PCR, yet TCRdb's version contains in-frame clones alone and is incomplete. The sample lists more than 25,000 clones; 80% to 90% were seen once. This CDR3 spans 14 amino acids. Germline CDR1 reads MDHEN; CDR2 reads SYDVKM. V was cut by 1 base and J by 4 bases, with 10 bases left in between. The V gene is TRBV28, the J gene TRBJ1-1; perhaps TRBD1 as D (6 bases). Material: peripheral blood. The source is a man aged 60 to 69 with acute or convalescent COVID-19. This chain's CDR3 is CASSLSRGGTEAFF. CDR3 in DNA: TGTGCCAGCAGTTTATCAAGGGGGGGCACTGAAGCTTTCTTT.